These T cell receptor beta chains were read from a single sample in a study of prognosis after radiotherapy for stage I lung cancer. TCRdb ran MiXCR on the multiplex PCR reads and lists one entry per CDR3 protein. Among under 50,000 distinct CDR3 sequences listed, approximately 25% were seen once. The sample in question was PBMCs, obtained before or after stereotactic body radiation therapy (not recorded which). The origin of the receptors is a donor over 45 with non-small cell lung cancer. The CDR3 runs from the conserved cysteine through the conserved F or W. Fields, in order: V gene, D gene, J gene, clone size, CDR3 DNA, CDR3 protein. D genes are given only for firm matches. Some rows mark clone size as missing; the rest say once, few, many or name a class of expanded clone.

>TRBV3-1|.|TRBJ1-1|.
TGTGCCAGCAGCCATTCGGGGTACTACACTGAAGCTTTCTTT
CASSHSGYYTEAFF
>TRBV19|.|TRBJ2-7|many
TGTGCCAGTAGCCAATTTTGGGGGTACGAGCAGTACTTC
CASSQFWGYEQYF
>TRBV3-1|.|TRBJ2-5|.
TGTGCCAGCAGCCAAGACCATTACTCGGGGGCGTCACAAGAGACCCAGTACTTC
CASSQDHYSGASQETQYF
>TRBV10-3|TRBD1|TRBJ1-5|many
TGTGCCATCAGCCAGGGACAGCCGTTCGATCAGCCCCAGCATTTT
CAISQGQPFDQPQHF
>TRBV6-1|.|TRBJ1-1|many
TGTGCCAGCACAGTATTAGACACAAACACTGAAGCTTTCTTT
CASTVLDTNTEAFF
>TRBV28|.|TRBJ2-1|many
TGTGCCAGCGCCTTAATCTCCTACAATGAGCAGTTCTTC
CASALISYNEQFF
>TRBV7-9|TRBD2|TRBJ2-2|many
TGTGCCAGCAGCGCAGACCGGGGGGGCGGGGACACCGGGGAGCTGTTTTTT
CASSADRGGGDTGELFF
>TRBV7-9|.|TRBJ2-1|.
TGTGCCATCCCCAAGAACAGGGGAGGGGGGACCTACAATGAGCAGTTCTTC
CAIPKNRGGGTYNEQFF
>TRBV28|TRBD2|TRBJ2-1|many
TGTGCCAGCAAGGGAGGTCTAGCGGGGGGAGAGCAGTTCTTC
CASKGGLAGGEQFF
>TRBV9|.|TRBJ2-1|many
TGTGCCAGCAGCGTAGCGATAGGGACACCACGGAATGAGCAGTTCTTC
CASSVAIGTPRNEQFF
>TRBV15|TRBD2|TRBJ2-5|many
TGTGCCACCAGCAGCCGGGCTAGCGGGAGGGCCGGGGAGACCCAGTACTTC
CATSSRASGRAGETQYF
>TRBV9|.|TRBJ2-2|.
.
CASSVVGSGNGELLF
>TRBV18|.|TRBJ1-6|many
TGTGCCAGCTCACTCAGTATAAATTCACCCCTCCACTTT
CASSLSINSPLHF
>TRBV29-1|TRBD1|TRBJ1-4|few
TGCAGCGTTGAAGATCCCACAGGGGGCGAAAAACTGTTTTTT
CSVEDPTGGEKLFF
>TRBV18|TRBD1|TRBJ1-2|many
TGTGCCAGCTCACCCGGATATAACCGGGACAGGATTTATGGCTACACCTTC
CASSPGYNRDRIYGYTF
>TRBV4-1|.|TRBJ2-5|few
TGCGCCAGCAGCCAAGAGGGAAACGGTCGGGGGCCTCGGTGGACCCAGTACTTC
CASSQEGNGRGPRWTQYF
>TRBV7-6|TRBD2|TRBJ2-3|few
TGTGCCAGCAGCCATACGGGGGGAGATACGAAGTATTTT
CASSHTGGDTKYF
>TRBV18|.|TRBJ2-5|many
TGTGCCAGCTCACCAATGGGGGCCGAGACCCAGTACTTC
CASSPMGAETQYF